This TCR beta chain derives from a study of beta chain features in type 1 diabetes. Study at large: The patients were much like the healthy donors in age, gender and cell yields. All samples yielded roughly 110 million examined sorted cells. Findings and limits, study-wide: Insertions at VDJ junctions were less frequent in type 1 diabetes patients. These patients also deleted more nucleotides at the same junctions. Whether HLA type affects TCRB rearrangement stayed undetermined in the present work.

Investigators reverse transcribed all isolated RNA, so they sequenced expressed TCRB transcripts. Some clones are missing from TCRdb's copy, which holds only in-frame ones; the method was immunoSEQ multiplex PCR. The repertoire includes 200,000 to 250,000 clones, 9.6% of them detected once, and 0.03% to 0.04% sits in the top ten. There are a few counts of this clone. Its matching antigen is unknown. The CDR3 runs 13 residues. V gave up 5 bases and J gave up 1 base, with 8 bases separating them. Per the germline V gene, CDR1 is SGHTA and CDR2 is FQGNSA. Sequenced material: naive CD4+ T cells from blood. The clonotype originates from a woman under 30 in good health. The J gene is TRBJ2-5, the V gene TRBV7-2; no clear D gene. The CDR3 nucleotides read TGTGCCAGCAGCCCGCGCCCCCAAGAGACCCAGTACTTC. Protein: CASSPRPQETQYF.